The sequence of this TCR beta chain was determined in a study of shared clonotypes between healthy human individuals. Germline V CDR1 and CDR2: MGHRA, YSYEKL. CDR3 length equals 14 residues. V shed 0 bases and J shed 3 bases, with 8 bases lying between them. Method: immunoSEQ multiplex PCR; TCRdb's copy keeps in-frame clones and lacks some. This sample has some 1 million clones; 65% to 80% occur once, and the top ten carry approximately 1.3%. For this clone: Its antigen is undetermined.

Points from the study as a whole: The study generally estimated greater richness for naive than memory subsets.

The material sequenced was memory CD4+ T cells sorted from blood. Subset given: CD45RA-negative fraction. V is TRBV4-1 and J is TRBJ1-1; no definite D call. This clonotype was sampled from a man aged 18 to 29 in good health. The CDR3 is CASSQDPSYTEAFF. The CDR3, as DNA: TGCGCCAGCAGCCAAGATCCGTCGTACACTGAAGCTTTCTTT.